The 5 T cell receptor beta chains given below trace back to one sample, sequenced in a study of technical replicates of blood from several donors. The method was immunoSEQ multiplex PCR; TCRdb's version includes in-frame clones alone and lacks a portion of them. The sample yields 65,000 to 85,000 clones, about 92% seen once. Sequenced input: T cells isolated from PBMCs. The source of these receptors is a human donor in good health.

DNA for the CDR3: TGTGCCAGCACCCTTTTAGCGGGAGGCTCCTACAATGAGCAGTTCTTC. It encodes CASTLLAGGSYNEQFF. The chain employs TRBV28 and TRBJ2-1, with TRBD2 matching over 10 bases. Per the germline V gene, CDR1 is MDHEN and CDR2 is SYDVKM. The CDR3 runs 16 residues. V was pared by 7 bases and J by 0 bases, with 6 bases of the junction left unmatched.

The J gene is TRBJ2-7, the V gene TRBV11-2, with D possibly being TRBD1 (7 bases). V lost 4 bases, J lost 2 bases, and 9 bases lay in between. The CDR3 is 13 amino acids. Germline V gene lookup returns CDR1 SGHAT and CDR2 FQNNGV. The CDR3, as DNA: TGTGCCAGCAGCTCAGGGGGGCCCTACGAGCAGTACTTC. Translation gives CASSSGGPYEQYF.

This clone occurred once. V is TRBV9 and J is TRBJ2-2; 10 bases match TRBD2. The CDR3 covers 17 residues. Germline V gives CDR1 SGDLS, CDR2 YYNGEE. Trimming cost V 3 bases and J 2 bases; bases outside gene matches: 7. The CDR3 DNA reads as TGTGCCAGCAGCGCGGATCTAGCGGGAGAAAACACCGGGGAGCTGTTTTTT. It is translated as CASSADLAGENTGELFF.

The CDR3 loop reads CASSVALGGAKNSEQFF. CDR3 nucleotides: TGTGCCAGCAGCGTAGCTCTTGGGGGGGCGAAAAACAGTGAGCAGTTCTTC. This chain connects TRBV9 to TRBJ2-1; D might be TRBD2 (7 bases). Germline CDR1 is SGDLS and CDR2 is YYNGEE. This CDR3 has 17 residues. Deletions cut 0 bases from V and 9 bases from J, with 22 bases between.

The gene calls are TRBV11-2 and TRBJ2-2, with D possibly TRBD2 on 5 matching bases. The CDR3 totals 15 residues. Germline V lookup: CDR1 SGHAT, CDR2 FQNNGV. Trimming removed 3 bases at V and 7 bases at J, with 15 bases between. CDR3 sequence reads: CASSFSASFHGELFF. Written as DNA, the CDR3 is TGTGCCAGCAGCTTCAGCGCTAGCTTTCACGGGGAGCTGTTTTTT.